The clone carrying this T cell receptor (beta chain) was observed a handful of times. Other DNA sequences of this sample code for an identical CDR3. This specimen comes from a study of cytomegalovirus exposure and HLA in healthy donors. Primers included in the PCR were 60 Vbeta and 13 Jbeta primers. TCRdb's table, derived via immunoSEQ multiplex PCR, lists solely in-frame clones and lacks some. The sample lists some 130,000 clones, 70% to 80% occurring once. The sequence derives from a man aged 40-49 years in good health and CMV-seropositive. The source material was PBMCs.

The CDR3 bases are TGCAGTGCTAGGGACAATGGCTACACCTTC. As protein: CSARDNGYTF. V usage is TRBV20-1 and J usage is TRBJ1-2; a possible D gene is TRBD1 (5 bases). V dropped 3 bases and J dropped 6 bases, with 5 bases sitting between them. This CDR3 spans 10 amino acids. Looked up from germline, CDR1 is DFQATT and CDR2 is SNEGSKA (reference sequence).